These 10 T cell receptor beta chains originate from one sample sequenced in a study of CD8 T cells in ankylosing spondylitis. TCRdb passed the 5' RACE reads through MiXCR, listing each CDR3 protein once. This table has around 250,000 distinct CDR3 sequences, over 15% appearing once. Specimen: blood, either unsorted or a sorted T cell fraction (not recorded which). The receptors were sampled from a male donor with ankylosing spondylitis or in good health (not recorded which).

A few counts support this clonotype. This sequence joins TRBV5-1 and TRBJ2-2; D remains ambiguous. Germline values: CDR1 SGHRS, CDR2 YFSETQ. V was pared by 4 bases and J by 1 base, with 5 bases between. CDR3 length equals 13 residues. The CDR3 nucleotides are TGCGCCAGCAGCCCGGTGAACACCGGGGAGCTGTTTTTT. It translates to CASSPVNTGELFF.

The chain combines TRBV7-3 with TRBJ2-1, with 8 bases lining up with TRBD2. Germline V gene data show CDR1 as SGHTA and CDR2 as FQGTGA. Trimming removed 0 bases from V and 3 bases from J; junction bases left unmatched: 7. This CDR3 is built from 17 residues. The CDR3 DNA is TGTGCCAGCAGCTTAACGGCGGGAGGAAGATACTACAATGAGCAGTTCTTC. Protein sequence: CASSLTAGGRYYNEQFF.

This clonotype was counted between two and nine times. The J gene is TRBJ2-5, the V gene TRBV7-9, with 7 bases matching TRBD1. J was trimmed by 4 bases and V by 5 bases; bases with no gene match: 10. The V gene's germline CDR1 is SEHNR and CDR2 FQNEAQ (reference sequence). This CDR3 spans 15 amino acids. DNA of the CDR3: TGTGCCAGCAGCCCGAACGACAGGGACAGAGAGACCCAGTACTTC. This sequence encodes CASSPNDRDRETQYF.

This clonotype turned up a few times. Germline is not matched at one junction end, which may reflect a read error. The chain combines TRBV11-2 with TRBJ2-7; TRBD1 matches 9 bases. In germline, CDR1 is SGHAT, CDR2 FQNNGV. The CDR3 totals 15 residues. The CDR3 coding sequence is TGTGCCAGCAGCCTAGACAGGGGGTCCTCCTACGAGCAGTACTTC. Translating gives CASSLDRGSSYEQYF.

The chain links TRBV6-7 to TRBJ2-7; 8 bases align to TRBD1. TRBV6-7 belongs to the ORF category, with a function that is uncertain. V trimming: 5 bases; J trimming: 5 bases; junction bases outside the gene matches: 8. The CDR3 loop spans 14 amino acids. CDR3 residues: CASSQDRVLHEQYF. The CDR3 DNA reads as TGTGCCAGCAGTCAGGACAGGGTTTTGCACGAGCAGTACTTC.

This clonotype was recorded at least ten times. The chain carries TRBV4-3 and TRBJ2-7; possibly TRBD2 for D (5 bases). The length of the CDR3 is 15 residues. CDR1 is LGHNA, CDR2 YSLEER, per germline. V was clipped by 0 bases and J by 2 bases, with 11 bases between them. The CDR3 loop reads CASSQDRLAPYEQYF. As DNA, the CDR3 is TGCGCCAGCAGCCAAGATCGCCTAGCCCCCTACGAGCAGTACTTC.

This clonotype was counted many times. The chain links TRBV28 to TRBJ2-2; possible D gene TRBD1, 5 bases. The CDR3 is made up of 14 amino acids. Germline CDR1 MDHEN, CDR2 SYDVKM. Trimming cost V 7 bases and J 5 bases, with 14 bases left between them. The CDR3 loop is CASTLRAETGELFF. The CDR3 DNA follows: TGTGCCAGCACTCTCAGGGCTGAAACCGGGGAGCTGTTTTTT.

The table lists this clonotype with many counts. CDR3 bases: TGCAGCGTTGATGCCGGGACAGGAGATTTAGCCAAAAACATTCAGTACTTC. Protein product: CSVDAGTGDLAKNIQYF. The rearrangement joins TRBV29-1 to TRBJ2-4; 8 bases agree with TRBD1. CDR3 length: 17 residues. Germline CDR1 is SQVTM and CDR2 is ANQGSEA. The ends lost 3 bases at V and 0 bases at J; junction bases unmatched: 10.

This clonotype has just a few counts. This rearrangement joins TRBV24-1 to TRBJ2-1; TRBD2 agrees at 9 bases. Germline assignment: CDR1 KGHDR and CDR2 SFDVKD. V lost 6 bases to trimming and J lost 8 bases; unmatched junction nucleotides: 7. The CDR3 covers 14 residues. The DNA of the CDR3 is TGTGCCACCAGTATAGCGGGAGAAGCGGATGAGCAGTTCTTC. Translated: CATSIAGEADEQFF.

The gene calls are TRBV29-1 and TRBJ2-2; the D is unclear. V dropped 3 bases and J dropped 9 bases, with 11 bases sitting between them. CDR1 and CDR2 (germline): SQVTM, ANQGSEA. The CDR3 extends over 12 amino acids. The CDR3 nucleotides are TGCAGCGTTGAGGATCTGGGCAGGGAGCTGTTTTTT. Translated, it gives CSVEDLGRELFF.